This paragraph covers one T cell receptor beta chain sequence. The antigen is undetermined. The CDR3 loop spans 13 amino acids. The germline V and J ends were trimmed by 0 bases and 5 bases, with 9 bases remaining between them. From germline, CDR1 is SGDLS and CDR2 YYNGEE. Vbeta (60) and Jbeta (13) primers were used in the PCR. TCRdb's copy holds only in-frame clones and misses some; the assay was immunoSEQ multiplex PCR. This sample carries 140,000 to 150,000 clones, 79% of them seen once, and the ten largest clones take about 6.7%. These data are taken from a study of cytomegalovirus exposure and HLA in healthy donors. Findings of the study overall: CMV antigen specificity was confirmed in vitro for three CMV-associated chains.

The V call is TRBV9, the J call TRBJ2-7; a possible D gene is TRBD1 (6 bases). The receptor comes from a woman aged 40 to 50 in good health and CMV-seropositive. Input material: PBMCs. DNA for the CDR3: TGTGCCAGCAGCGTAGCTGGGGGCGACGAGCAGTACTTC. Its translation: CASSVAGGDEQYF. Full variable domain (remainder filled in from reference TRBV9 and TRBJ2-7): DSGVTQTPKHLITATGQRVTLRCSPRSGDLSVYWYQQSLDQGLQFLIQYYNGEERAKGNILERFSAQQFPDLHSELNLSSLELGDSALYFCASSVAGGDEQYFGPGTRLTVT.